This TCR beta chain was profiled in a study of early T cells in non-severe SARS-CoV-2 infection (dated by TCRdb to the early 2020s). Concerning the study at large: TCR sequencing used bulk RNA from unsorted whole blood, so alpha and beta chains could not be paired. The study at large found these results: Matching against VDJdb was skewed toward anti-spike CD8 responses, likely underestimated virus-specific expansions, and missed private and CD4 specificities.

This clonotype was found a few times. The antigen it recognizes is unknown. Nothing much larger sits one base from this clone, and base qualities are not available. Trimming at the junction amounts to 6 bases on V and 3 bases on J, and the germline ends lie 5 bases apart. Spanning cysteine to phenylalanine, the CDR3 consists of 11 amino acids. Only the CDR3 portion is preserved as DNA: 33 bases, with reading frame beginning at the first base. This was a case-control study nested in a cohort of healthcare workers in London, UK, who had nasopharyngeal swab PCR tests and blood samples taken every week. Healthcare workers were enrolled in the week of the UK lockdown, from 23 to 31 March 2020, and were followed every week for up to roughly 15 weeks. Library construction relied on 5' RACE. The sample was run on a NextSeq 500. To correct for sequencing error and PCR bias, the TCR library protocol tagged individual cDNA molecules with unique molecular identifiers. Sequencing covered both TCR alpha and beta chains, and within each sample the abundances of alpha and beta sequences were tightly co-correlated. As for how the authors treated the data: Decombinator V4 was used to annotate the V gene, J gene and CDR3 of the TCR sequences. TCRs were defined as expanded if a significant change between any two time points was detected under a Poisson model with p below 0.0001. TCR abundances were normalised to the total number of TCRs sequenced in each sample and reported as counts per million. MAIT TCRs were defined by TRAV1-2 paired with TRAJ12, TRAJ20 or TRAJ33, and iNKT TCRs by TRAV10 paired with TRAJ18. A search of VDJdb, accessed on 1 November 2021, was run for TCRs annotated to CMV, EBV and SARS-CoV-2, with TCRs annotated for multiple antigens excluded. In-frame beta chains were kept once TCRdb had trimmed the public reads at Q25 with fastp and called clones with MiXCR. Here each entry gathers all rows of one CDR3 protein and keeps the most common genes and DNA. TCRdb, not the original authors, processed these V and J calls. Present in this sample are 55,000 to 75,000 distinct CDR3 sequences, about 9.3% of which were seen just once. The ten largest clones capture approximately 1.1% of the sample.

The TCR originated in an adult who was a healthcare worker with PCR-confirmed SARS-CoV-2 infection or an uninfected control (not recorded which). The sequence joins TRBV12-3 or TRBV12-4 to TRBJ2-5; TRBD1 is possibly the D segment (5 matching bases). Sequenced sample: whole blood. The DNA reads TGTGCCAGCAGAGGGGAAGAGACCCAGTACTTC. It translates to CASRGEETQYF.